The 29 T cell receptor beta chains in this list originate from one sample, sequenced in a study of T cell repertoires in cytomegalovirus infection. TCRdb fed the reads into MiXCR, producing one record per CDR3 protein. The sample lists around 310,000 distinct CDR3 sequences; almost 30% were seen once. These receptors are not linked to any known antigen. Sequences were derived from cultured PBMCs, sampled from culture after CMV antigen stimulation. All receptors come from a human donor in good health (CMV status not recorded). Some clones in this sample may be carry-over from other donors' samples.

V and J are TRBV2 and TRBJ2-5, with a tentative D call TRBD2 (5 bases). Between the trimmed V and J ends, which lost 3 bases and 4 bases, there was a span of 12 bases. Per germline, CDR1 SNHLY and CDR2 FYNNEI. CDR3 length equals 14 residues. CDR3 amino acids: CASSDRGLVETQYF. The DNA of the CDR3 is TGTGCCAGCAGTGATCGCGGACTCGTAGAGACCCAGTACTTC.

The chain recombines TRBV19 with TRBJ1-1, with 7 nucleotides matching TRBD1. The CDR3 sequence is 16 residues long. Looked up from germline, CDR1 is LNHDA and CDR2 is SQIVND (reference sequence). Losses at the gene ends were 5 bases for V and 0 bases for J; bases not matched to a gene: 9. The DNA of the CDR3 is TGTGCCAGTAGTCCCGACAGGGCTTCCTTGAACACTGAAGCTTTCTTT. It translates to CASSPDRASLNTEAFF.

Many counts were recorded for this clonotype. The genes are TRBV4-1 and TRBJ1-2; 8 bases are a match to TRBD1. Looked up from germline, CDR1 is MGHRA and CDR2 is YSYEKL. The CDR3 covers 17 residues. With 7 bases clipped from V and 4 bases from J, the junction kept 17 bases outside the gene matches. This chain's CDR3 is CASTPEGRGPSLYGYTF. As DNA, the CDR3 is TGCGCCAGCACTCCTGAGGGCAGGGGGCCCTCTCTCTATGGCTACACCTTC.

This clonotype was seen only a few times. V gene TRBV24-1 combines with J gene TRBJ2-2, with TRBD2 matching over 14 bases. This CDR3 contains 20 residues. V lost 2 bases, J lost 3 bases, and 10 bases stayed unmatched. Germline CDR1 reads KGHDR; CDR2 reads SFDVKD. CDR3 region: CATSDYPSGTSGSYTGELFF. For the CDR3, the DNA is TGTGCCACCAGTGATTACCCATCCGGGACTAGCGGGAGTTACACCGGGGAGCTGTTTTTT.

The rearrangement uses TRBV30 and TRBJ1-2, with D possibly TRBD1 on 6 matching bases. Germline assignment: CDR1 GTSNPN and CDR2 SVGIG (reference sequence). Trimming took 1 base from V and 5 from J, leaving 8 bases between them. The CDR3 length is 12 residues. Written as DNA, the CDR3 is TGTGCCTGGAGTGCGAGGGGGTATGGCTACACCTTC. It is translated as CAWSARGYGYTF.

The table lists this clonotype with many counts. CDR3 DNA: TGTGCCAGCAGTTACAGGGTGATCGATGAAAAACTGTTTTTT. Its translation is CASSYRVIDEKLFF. The chain employs TRBV6-6 and TRBJ1-4; D uncertain. Looked up from germline, CDR1 is MNHNY and CDR2 is SVGAGI (reference sequence). The CDR3 contains 14 residues. Trimming removed 2 bases at V and 6 bases at J, with 10 bases between.

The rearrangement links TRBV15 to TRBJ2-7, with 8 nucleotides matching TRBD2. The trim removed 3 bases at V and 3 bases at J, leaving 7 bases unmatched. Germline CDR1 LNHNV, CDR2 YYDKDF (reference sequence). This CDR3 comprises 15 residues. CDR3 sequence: CATSSLVAGSYEQYF. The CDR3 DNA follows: TGTGCCACCAGCAGTCTGGTAGCGGGAAGCTACGAGCAGTACTTC.

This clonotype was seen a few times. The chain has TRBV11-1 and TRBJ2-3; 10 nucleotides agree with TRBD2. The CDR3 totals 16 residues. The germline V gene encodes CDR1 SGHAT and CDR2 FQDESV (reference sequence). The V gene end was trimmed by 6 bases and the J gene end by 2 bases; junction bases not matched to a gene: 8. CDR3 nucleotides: TGTGCCAGCAGGCCAGGGAGCGGGAGGGACACAGATACGCAGTATTTT. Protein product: CASRPGSGRDTDTQYF.

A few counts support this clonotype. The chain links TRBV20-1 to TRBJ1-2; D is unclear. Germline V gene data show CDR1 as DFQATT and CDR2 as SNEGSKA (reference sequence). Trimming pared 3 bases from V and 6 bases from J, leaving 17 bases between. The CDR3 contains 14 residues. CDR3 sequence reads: CSARDPTPRDGYTF. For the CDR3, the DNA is TGCAGTGCTAGGGACCCCACCCCGAGGGATGGCTACACCTTC.

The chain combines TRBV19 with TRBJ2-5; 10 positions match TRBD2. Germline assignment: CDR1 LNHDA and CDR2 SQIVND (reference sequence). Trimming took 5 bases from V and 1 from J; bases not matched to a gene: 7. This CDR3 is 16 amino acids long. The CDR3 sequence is CASSVRGTSVQETQYF. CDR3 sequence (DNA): TGTGCCAGTAGTGTCCGAGGGACTAGCGTCCAAGAGACCCAGTACTTC.

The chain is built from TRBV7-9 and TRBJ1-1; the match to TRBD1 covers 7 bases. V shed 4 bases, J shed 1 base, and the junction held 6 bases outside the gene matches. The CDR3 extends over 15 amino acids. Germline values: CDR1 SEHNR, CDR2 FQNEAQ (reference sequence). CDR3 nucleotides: TGTGCCAGCAGCTCGACCGGGACAGAGAACACTGAAGCTTTCTTT. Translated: CASSSTGTENTEAFF.

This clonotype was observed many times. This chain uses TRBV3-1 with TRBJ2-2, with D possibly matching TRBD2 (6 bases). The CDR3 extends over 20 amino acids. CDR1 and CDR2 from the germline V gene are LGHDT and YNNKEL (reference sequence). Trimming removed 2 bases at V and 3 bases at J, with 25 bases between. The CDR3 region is CASSQTGAIAAARDTGELFF. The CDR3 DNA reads TGTGCCAGCAGCCAAACCGGTGCCATAGCGGCGGCCCGGGACACCGGGGAGCTGTTTTTT.

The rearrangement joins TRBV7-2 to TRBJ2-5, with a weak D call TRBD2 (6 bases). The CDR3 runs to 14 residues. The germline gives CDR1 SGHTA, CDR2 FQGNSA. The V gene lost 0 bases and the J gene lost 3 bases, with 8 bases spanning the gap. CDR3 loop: CASSLAQREETQYF. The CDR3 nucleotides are TGTGCCAGCAGCTTAGCCCAGCGGGAAGAGACCCAGTACTTC.

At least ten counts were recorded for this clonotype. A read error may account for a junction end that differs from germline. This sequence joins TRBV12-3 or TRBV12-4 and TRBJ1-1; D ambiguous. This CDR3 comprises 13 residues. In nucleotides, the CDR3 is TGTGCCAGCAGCTTAGGGCCGAACACTGAAGCTTTCTTT. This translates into CASSLGPNTEAFF.

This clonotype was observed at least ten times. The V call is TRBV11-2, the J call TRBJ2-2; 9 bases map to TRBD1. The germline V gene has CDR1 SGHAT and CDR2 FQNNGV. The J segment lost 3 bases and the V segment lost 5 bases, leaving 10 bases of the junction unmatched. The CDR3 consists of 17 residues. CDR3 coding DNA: TGTGCCAGCAGCCGAATCACAGGGGGCTGGGACACCGGGGAGCTGTTTTTT. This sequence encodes CASSRITGGWDTGELFF.

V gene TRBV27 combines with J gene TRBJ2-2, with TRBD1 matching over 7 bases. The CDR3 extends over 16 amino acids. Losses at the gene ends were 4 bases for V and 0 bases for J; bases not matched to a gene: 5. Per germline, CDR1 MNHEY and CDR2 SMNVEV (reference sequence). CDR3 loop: CASSSGQYANTGELFF. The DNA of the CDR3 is TGTGCCAGCAGTTCGGGACAGTATGCGAACACCGGGGAGCTGTTTTTT.

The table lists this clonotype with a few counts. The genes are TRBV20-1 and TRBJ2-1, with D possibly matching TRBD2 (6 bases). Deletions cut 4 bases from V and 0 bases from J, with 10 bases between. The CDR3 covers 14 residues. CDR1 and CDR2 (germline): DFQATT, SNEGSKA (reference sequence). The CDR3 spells CSAMGGTSYNEQFF. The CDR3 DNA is TGCAGTGCTATGGGGGGAACCTCCTACAATGAGCAGTTCTTC.

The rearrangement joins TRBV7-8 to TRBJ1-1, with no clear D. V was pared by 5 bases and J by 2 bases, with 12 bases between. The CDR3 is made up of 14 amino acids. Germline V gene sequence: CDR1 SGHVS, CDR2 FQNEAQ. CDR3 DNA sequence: TGTGCCAGCAGCGCAGTACGGGGAAACACTGAAGCTTTCTTT. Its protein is CASSAVRGNTEAFF.

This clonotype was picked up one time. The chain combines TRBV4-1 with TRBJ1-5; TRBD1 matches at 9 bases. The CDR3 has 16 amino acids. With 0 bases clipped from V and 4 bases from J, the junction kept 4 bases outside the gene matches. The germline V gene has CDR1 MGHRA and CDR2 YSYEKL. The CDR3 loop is CASSQDPGTGNQPQHF. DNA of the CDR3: TGCGCCAGCAGCCAAGATCCGGGGACAGGGAATCAGCCCCAGCATTTT.

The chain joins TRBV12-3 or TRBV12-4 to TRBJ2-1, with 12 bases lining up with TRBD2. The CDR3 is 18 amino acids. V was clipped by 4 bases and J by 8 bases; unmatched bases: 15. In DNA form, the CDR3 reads TGTGCCAGCAGTTCATTTACCCTTCTAGCGGGGGGGCCACATGAGCAGTTCTTC. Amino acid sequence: CASSSFTLLAGGPHEQFF.

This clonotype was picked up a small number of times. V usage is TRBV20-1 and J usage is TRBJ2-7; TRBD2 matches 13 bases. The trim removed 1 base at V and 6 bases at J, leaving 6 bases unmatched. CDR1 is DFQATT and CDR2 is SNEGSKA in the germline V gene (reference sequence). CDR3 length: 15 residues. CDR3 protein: CSARVGLAGRLEQYF. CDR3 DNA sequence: TGCAGTGCTAGAGTGGGACTAGCGGGGCGCCTCGAGCAGTACTTC.

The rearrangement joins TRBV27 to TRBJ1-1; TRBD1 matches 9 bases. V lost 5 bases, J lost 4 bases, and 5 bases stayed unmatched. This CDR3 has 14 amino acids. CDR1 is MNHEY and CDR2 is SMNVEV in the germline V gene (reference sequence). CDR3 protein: CASSAGQGPTEAFF. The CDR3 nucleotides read TGTGCCAGCAGTGCGGGACAGGGCCCCACTGAAGCTTTCTTT.

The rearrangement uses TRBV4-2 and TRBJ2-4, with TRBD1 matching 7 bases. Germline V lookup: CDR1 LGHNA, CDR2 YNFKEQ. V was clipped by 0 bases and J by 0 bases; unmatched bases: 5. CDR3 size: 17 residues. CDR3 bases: TGTGCCAGCAGCCAAGAAGGGGACAGTCTAGCCAAAAACATTCAGTACTTC. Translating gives CASSQEGDSLAKNIQYF.

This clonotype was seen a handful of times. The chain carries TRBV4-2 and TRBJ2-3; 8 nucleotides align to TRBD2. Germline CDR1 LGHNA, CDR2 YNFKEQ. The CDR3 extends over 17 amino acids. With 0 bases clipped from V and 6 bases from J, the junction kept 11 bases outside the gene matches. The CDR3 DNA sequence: TGTGCCAGCAGCCAAGATAAACGGGGGGGCCGGGCTGATACGCAGTATTTT. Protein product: CASSQDKRGGRADTQYF.

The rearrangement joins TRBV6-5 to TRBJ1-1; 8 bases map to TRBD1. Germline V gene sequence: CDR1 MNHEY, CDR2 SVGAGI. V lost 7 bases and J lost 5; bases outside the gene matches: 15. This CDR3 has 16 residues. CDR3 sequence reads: CASTRAGRGRDTEAFF. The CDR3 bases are TGTGCCAGCACTCGGGCTGGCAGGGGGCGCGATACTGAAGCTTTCTTT.

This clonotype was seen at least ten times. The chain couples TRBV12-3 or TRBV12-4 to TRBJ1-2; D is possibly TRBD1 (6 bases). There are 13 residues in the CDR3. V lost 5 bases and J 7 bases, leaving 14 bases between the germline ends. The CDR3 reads CASSPRTESGYTF. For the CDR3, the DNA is TGTGCCAGCAGTCCGAGGACAGAGAGTGGCTACACCTTC.

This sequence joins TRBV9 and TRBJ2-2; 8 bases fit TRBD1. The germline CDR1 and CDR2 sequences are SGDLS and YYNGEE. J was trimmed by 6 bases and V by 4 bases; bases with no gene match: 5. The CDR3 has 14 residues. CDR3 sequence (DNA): TGTGCCAGCAGCTGGACAGGGACGGCCGGGGAGCTGTTTTTT. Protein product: CASSWTGTAGELFF.

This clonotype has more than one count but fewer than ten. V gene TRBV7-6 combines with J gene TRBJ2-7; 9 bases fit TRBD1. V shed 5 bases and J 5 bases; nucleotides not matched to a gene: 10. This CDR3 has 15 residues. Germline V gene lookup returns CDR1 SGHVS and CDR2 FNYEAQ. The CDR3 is CASSPGGQGTHEQYF. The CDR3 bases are TGTGCCAGCAGCCCCGGTGGACAGGGGACCCACGAGCAGTACTTC.

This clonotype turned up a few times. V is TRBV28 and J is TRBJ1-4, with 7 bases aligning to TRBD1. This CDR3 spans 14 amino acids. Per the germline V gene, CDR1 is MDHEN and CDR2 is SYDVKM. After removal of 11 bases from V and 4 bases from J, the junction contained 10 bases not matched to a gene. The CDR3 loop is CAAGGVEVNEKLFF. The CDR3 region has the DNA TGTGCCGCAGGGGGGGTCGAGGTTAATGAAAAACTGTTTTTT.